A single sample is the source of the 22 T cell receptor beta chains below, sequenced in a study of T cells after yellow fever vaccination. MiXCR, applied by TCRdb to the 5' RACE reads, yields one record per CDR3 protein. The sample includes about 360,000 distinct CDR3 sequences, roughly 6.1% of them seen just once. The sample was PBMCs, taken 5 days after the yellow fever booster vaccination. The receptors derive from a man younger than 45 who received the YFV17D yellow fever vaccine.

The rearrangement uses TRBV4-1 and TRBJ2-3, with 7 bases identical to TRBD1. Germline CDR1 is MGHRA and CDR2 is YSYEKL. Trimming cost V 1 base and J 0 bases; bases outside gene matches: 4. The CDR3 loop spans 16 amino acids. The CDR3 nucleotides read TGCGCCAGCAGCCAAGCTGACAGGGTGAGCACAGATACGCAGTATTTT. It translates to CASSQADRVSTDTQYF.

In DNA, the CDR3 is TGTGCCAGCAGCCCCCCAGGGCAAATTTCCGAGCAGTACTTC. Its translation: CASSPPGQISEQYF. The chain carries TRBV7-9 and TRBJ2-7; D perhaps matches TRBD1 (5 bases). CDR3 size: 14 residues. Deletions cut 5 bases from V and 6 bases from J, with 17 bases between. CDR1 and CDR2 (germline): SEHNR, FQNEAQ (reference sequence).

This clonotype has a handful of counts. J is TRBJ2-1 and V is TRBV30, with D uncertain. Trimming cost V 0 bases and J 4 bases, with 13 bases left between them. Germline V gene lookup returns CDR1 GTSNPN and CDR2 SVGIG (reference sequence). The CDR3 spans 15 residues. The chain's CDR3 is CAWSVPGMEYNEQFF. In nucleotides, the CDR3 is TGTGCCTGGAGTGTACCCGGAATGGAGTACAATGAGCAGTTCTTC.

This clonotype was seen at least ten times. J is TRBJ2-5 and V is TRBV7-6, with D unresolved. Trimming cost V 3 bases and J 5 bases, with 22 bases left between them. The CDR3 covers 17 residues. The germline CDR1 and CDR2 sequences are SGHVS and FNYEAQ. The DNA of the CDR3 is TGTGCCAGCAGCTTCTTGTTGAAACAGCGTGACGGGGAGACCCAGTACTTC. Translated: CASSFLLKQRDGETQYF.

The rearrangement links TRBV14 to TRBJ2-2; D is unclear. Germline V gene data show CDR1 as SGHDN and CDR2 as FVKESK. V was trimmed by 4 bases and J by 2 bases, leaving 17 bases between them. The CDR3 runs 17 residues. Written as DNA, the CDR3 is TGTGCCAGCAGCCCCAGCAACAGAGTGGGAAACACCGGGGAGCTGTTTTTT. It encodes CASSPSNRVGNTGELFF.

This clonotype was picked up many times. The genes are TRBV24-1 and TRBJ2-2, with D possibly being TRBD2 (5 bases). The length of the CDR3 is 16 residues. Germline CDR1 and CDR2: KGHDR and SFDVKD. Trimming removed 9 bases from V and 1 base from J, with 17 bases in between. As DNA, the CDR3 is TGTGCCACCGGAAATCCAGCGAGCGGGAACACCGGGGAGCTGTTTTTT. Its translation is CATGNPASGNTGELFF.

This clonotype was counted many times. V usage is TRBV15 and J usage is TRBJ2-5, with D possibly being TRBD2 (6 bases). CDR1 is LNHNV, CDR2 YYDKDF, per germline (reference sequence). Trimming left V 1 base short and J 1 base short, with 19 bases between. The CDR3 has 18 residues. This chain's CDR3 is CATSRGSSFGGAQETQYF. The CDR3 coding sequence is TGTGCCACCAGCAGAGGATCGAGTTTCGGCGGGGCCCAAGAGACCCAGTACTTC.

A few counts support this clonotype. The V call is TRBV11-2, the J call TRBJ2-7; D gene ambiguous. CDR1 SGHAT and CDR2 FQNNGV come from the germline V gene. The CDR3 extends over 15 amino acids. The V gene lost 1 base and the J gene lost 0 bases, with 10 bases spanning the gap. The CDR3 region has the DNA TGTGCCAGCAGCTTAGGCCAGACGGCCTCCTACGAGCAGTACTTC. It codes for CASSLGQTASYEQYF.

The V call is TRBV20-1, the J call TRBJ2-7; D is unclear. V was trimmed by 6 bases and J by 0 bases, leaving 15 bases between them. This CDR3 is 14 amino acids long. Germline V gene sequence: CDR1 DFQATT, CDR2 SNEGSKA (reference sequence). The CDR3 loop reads CSAPRTVISYEQYF. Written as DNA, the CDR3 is TGCAGTGCCCCCCGGACCGTGATCTCCTACGAGCAGTACTTC.

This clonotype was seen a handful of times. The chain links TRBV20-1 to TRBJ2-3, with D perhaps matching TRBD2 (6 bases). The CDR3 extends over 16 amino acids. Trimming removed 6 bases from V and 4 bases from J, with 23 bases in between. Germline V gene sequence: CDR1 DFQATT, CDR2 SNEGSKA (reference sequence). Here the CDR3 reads CSATERESFEADTQYF. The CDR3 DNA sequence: TGCAGTGCCACCGAACGGGAGTCGTTTGAGGCAGATACGCAGTATTTT.

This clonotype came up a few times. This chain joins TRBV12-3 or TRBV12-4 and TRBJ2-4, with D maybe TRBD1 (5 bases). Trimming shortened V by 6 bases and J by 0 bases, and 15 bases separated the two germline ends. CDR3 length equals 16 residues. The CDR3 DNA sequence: TGTGCCAGCAGGGGGCCGGAGTCGGGAGCCAAAAACATTCAGTACTTC. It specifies CASRGPESGAKNIQYF.

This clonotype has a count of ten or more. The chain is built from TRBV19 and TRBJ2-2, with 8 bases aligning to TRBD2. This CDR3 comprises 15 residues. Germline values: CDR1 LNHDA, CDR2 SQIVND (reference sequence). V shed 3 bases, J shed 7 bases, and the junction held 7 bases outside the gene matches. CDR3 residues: CASSIIGRADGELFF. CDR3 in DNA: TGTGCCAGTAGTATTATCGGGAGGGCCGACGGGGAGCTGTTTTTT.

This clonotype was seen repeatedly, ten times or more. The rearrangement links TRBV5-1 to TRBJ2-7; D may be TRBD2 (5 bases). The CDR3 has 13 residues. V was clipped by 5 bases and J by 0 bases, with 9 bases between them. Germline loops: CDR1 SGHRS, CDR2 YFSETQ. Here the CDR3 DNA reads TGCGCCAGCAGTCCCGGGAACTCCTACGAGCAGTACTTC. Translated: CASSPGNSYEQYF.

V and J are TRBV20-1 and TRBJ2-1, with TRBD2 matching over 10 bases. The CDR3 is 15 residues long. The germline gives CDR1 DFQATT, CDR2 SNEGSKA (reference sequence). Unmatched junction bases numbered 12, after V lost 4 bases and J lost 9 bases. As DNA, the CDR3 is TGCAGTGCTAAGGCTAGCGGGAGTTGGGTCGGTGAGCAGTTCTTC. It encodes CSAKASGSWVGEQFF.

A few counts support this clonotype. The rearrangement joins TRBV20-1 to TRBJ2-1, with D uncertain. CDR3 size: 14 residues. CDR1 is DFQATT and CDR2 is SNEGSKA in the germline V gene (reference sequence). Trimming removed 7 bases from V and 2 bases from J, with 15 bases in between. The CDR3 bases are TGCAGTGTCATGGGCGCGACCACCTACAATGAGCAGTTCTTC. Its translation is CSVMGATTYNEQFF.

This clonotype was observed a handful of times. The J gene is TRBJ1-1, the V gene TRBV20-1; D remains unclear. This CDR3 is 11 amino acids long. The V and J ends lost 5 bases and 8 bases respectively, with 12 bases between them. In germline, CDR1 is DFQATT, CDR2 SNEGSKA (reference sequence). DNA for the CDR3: TGCAGTGCTCTCGACTTTGACGAAGCTTTCTTT. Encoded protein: CSALDFDEAFF.

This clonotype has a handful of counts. Here the CDR3 DNA reads TGTGCCAGCAGTTTGGGAGCGGGAGGGCCAAATGAGCAGTTCTTC. It encodes CASSLGAGGPNEQFF. The chain is built from TRBV12-3 or TRBV12-4 and TRBJ2-1; 10 nucleotides agree with TRBD2. Trimming cost V 3 bases and J 7 bases; bases outside gene matches: 6. This CDR3 region has 15 residues.

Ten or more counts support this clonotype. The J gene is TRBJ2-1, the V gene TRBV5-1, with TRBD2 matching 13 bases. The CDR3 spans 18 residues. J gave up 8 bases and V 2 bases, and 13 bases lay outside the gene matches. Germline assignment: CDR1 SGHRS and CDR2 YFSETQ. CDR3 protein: CASSLGLAGALGRDEQFF. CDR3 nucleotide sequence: TGCGCCAGCAGCTTAGGACTAGCGGGAGCGCTCGGGAGGGATGAGCAGTTCTTC.

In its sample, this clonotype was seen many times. CDR3 amino acids: CSVAGLASGANVLTF. In DNA, the CDR3 is TGCAGCGTTGCAGGTCTGGCCTCTGGGGCCAACGTCCTGACTTTC. J is TRBJ2-6 and V is TRBV29-1; D unresolved. CDR1 and CDR2 (germline): SQVTM, ANQGSEA. CDR3 length: 15 amino acids. V was pared by 4 bases and J by 0 bases, with 10 bases between.

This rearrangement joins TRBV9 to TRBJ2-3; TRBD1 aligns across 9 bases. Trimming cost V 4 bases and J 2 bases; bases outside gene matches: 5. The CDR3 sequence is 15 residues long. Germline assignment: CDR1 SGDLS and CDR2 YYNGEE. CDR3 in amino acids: CASSSHRGHTDTQYF. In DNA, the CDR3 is TGTGCCAGCAGCTCGCACAGGGGGCACACAGATACGCAGTATTTT.

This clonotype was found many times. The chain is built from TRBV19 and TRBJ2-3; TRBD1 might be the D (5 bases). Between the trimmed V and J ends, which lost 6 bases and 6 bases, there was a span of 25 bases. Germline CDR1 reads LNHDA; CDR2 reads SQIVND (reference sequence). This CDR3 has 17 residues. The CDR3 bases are TGTGCCAGTAGCCAAGGTCGGACAACCGTTGGGTTGGATACGCAGTATTTT. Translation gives CASSQGRTTVGLDTQYF.

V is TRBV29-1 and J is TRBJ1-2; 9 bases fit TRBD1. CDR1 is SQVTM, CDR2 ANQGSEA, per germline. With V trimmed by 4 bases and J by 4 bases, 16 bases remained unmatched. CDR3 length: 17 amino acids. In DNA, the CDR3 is TGCAGCGTTGCCCCCGGACAGGGGCCCGCTCGGTCCTATGGCTACACCTTC. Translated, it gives CSVAPGQGPARSYGYTF.